This is a list of T cell receptor beta chains from one sample in a study of CD8 T cells in ankylosing spondylitis. A single record per CDR3 protein comes from TCRdb applying MiXCR to the 5' RACE reads. Among fewer than 550,000 distinct CDR3 sequences listed, 5.3% were seen once. The sequencing input was blood, either unsorted or a sorted T cell fraction (not recorded which). Every receptor here comes from a male donor with ankylosing spondylitis. CDR3s leave out the opening cysteine and the closing phenylalanine or tryptophan. Rows may omit the clone size; those that give it use once, few, many or a size class.

many 13 TRBV20-1 SAPRGGASSYEQY
few 12 TRBV12-3/TRBV12-4 ASSWEPGGYEQY
many 12 TRBV20-1 SAIGPRRSDTQY
many 11 TRBV12-3/TRBV12-4 ASSLHSGNTIY
many 12 TRBV18 ASSPGLLSYEQY
- 14 TRBV5-6 ASSLAETGGIYEQY
medium-sized 14 TRBV27 ASSLEGATSPYGYT
many 12 TRBV5-1 ASSHGTGQETQY
many 12 TRBV19 ASSSGTGKVEQY
few 13 TRBV9 ASSAGDNRNTEAF
few 13 TRBV4-1 ASSQVGLMNTEAF
many 12 TRBV28 ASSPSLGASEAF
many 9 TRBV5-1 ASSGSVQQY
many 16 TRBV4-2 ASSQDLEREGLGDIQY
- 14 TRBV7-6 ASSLAGVRGRTEAF
many 11 TRBV7-2 ASSSFRDQPQH
many 14 TRBV19 ASSIFLAGPRDTQY
many 10 TRBV29-1 SVERQAETQY
many 10 TRBV27 ASTIDSREQY
many 12 TRBV29-1 SARLAGEGDTQY
many 12 TRBV7-9 ASSRGDRGTEQF
many 12 TRBV6-1 ASSEGSTVYEQY
many 13 TRBV5-1 ASSPDWTGDNEQF
many 11 TRBV7-2 ASRPTGIHEQY
many 14 TRBV5-1 ASSDLTGTYTDTQY
many 11 TRBV5-1 ASSLEPGVAAF
many 10 TRBV28 ASSSIYYEQY
many 12 TRBV20-1 SALSGRGYNEQF
many 9 TRBV20-1 SARSLTGYT
- 14 TRBV18 ASSLIGQGSDTEAF
many 11 TRBV29-1 SLVGSVRETQY
many 10 TRBV6-5 ASKTGGEKLF
few 13 TRBV18 ASSPPAANTGELF
many 12 TRBV9 ASSVGQVGNEQF
- 18 TRBV20-1 SAISPPRGGQGWGSGTQY
few 9 TRBV29-1 SVEKAIGQF
many 11 TRBV29-1 SVIKGPGNTIY
many 13 TRBV4-3 ASSQVSQPGETQY
many 14 TRBV7-3 ASSPIGTTRTDTQY
many 13 TRBV5-1 ASSRTGGLFYEQY
- 15 TRBV10-3 AISESGRADPNEKLF
many 13 TRBV7-9 ASSLNRLYQETQY
few 11 TRBV7-2 ASSVVQVQPQH
many 11 TRBV6-4 ASTPGQGYGYT
many 12 TRBV6-5 ASSYPGDLYEQY
many 11 TRBV20-1 SASEGSAYEQY
many 15 TRBV4-3 ASSQVPGSVETGELF
many 14 TRBV28 ASSNKPGLGRAEQY